The 8 T cell receptor beta chains listed next were all sequenced from one sample in a study of shared clonotypes between healthy human individuals. The table came from immunoSEQ multiplex PCR; TCRdb's copy has only in-frame clones and leaves some out. The sample lists around 2.3 million clones, 90% to 97% occurring once. The sample comprised naive CD4+ T cells sorted from blood. Subset meaning: CD45RA+ positively selected. The source of these receptors is a man between 18 and 29 years old in good health.

The count of this clone is one. CDR3 coding DNA: TGTGCCAGCTCATCACAGGAACAGAGCTCTGGAAACACCATATATTTT. Translated, it gives CASSSQEQSSGNTIYF. The V gene is TRBV18, the J gene TRBJ1-3; a possible D gene is TRBD1 (5 bases). The CDR3 sequence is 16 residues long. Germline-derived CDR1 and CDR2 are KGHSH and LQKENI. V was trimmed by 5 bases and J by 0 bases, leaving 14 bases between them.

Regarding this clone: The identical CDR3 is also encoded by other nucleotide sequences in the sample. V usage is TRBV5-1 and J usage is TRBJ1-2, with D maybe TRBD1 (5 bases). This CDR3 has 13 amino acids. Trimming left V 4 bases short and J 4 bases short, with 11 bases between. Germline V gene data show CDR1 as SGHRS and CDR2 as YFSETQ. Written as DNA, the CDR3 is TGCGCCAGCAGCCCTGACAGCACCTATGGCTACACCTTC. This encodes CASSPDSTYGYTF.

The genes are TRBV30 and TRBJ1-5; possibly TRBD1 for D (5 bases). This CDR3 comprises 14 residues. Germline loops: CDR1 GTSNPN, CDR2 SVGIG (reference sequence). Trimming shortened V by 0 bases and J by 6 bases, and 12 bases separated the two germline ends. The CDR3 loop is CAWSVGLRGQPQHF. CDR3 DNA: TGTGCCTGGAGTGTGGGGCTTAGGGGTCAGCCCCAGCATTTT.

The count of this clone is one. J is TRBJ2-7 and V is TRBV7-2; D perhaps matches TRBD1 (6 bases). Germline V gene lookup returns CDR1 SGHTA and CDR2 FQGNSA. The CDR3 spans 14 residues. Trimming pared 5 bases from V and 4 bases from J, leaving 15 bases between. The CDR3 loop is CASSPRQGLYEQYF. In DNA form, the CDR3 reads TGTGCCAGCAGCCCGCGGCAGGGGCTGTACGAGCAGTACTTC.

The rearrangement uses TRBV7-2 and TRBJ2-5; TRBD1 is a possible D gene (6 bases). The ends were cut back, 5 bases at V and 9 bases at J, with 16 bases in the middle. The CDR3 spans 13 residues. From germline, CDR1 is SGHTA and CDR2 FQGNSA. Written as DNA, the CDR3 is TGTGCCAGCAGCCCTACAGGGATCCGGGCCCAGTACTTC. Residues: CASSPTGIRAQYF. The full variable domain, rest sourced from reference TRBV7-2 and TRBJ2-5, is GAGVSQSPSNKVTEKGKDVELRCDPISGHTALYWYRQSLGQGLEFLIYFQGNSAPDKSGLPSDRFSAERTGGSVSTLTIQRTQQEDSAVYLCASSPTGIRAQYFGPGTRLLVL.

J is TRBJ2-7 and V is TRBV30; 9 bases agree with TRBD1. The germline V gene has CDR1 GTSNPN and CDR2 SVGIG (reference sequence). Unmatched junction bases numbered 6, after V lost 2 bases and J lost 4 bases. This CDR3 is 14 amino acids long. The DNA of the CDR3 is TGTGCCTGGAGTACCGGGACAGGGATATACGAGCAGTACTTC. Amino acid sequence: CAWSTGTGIYEQYF. The full variable domain, in which reference TRBV30 and TRBJ2-7 provide the parts outside the CDR3, is SQTIHQWPATLVQPVGSPLSLECTVEGTSNPNLYWYRQAAGRGLQLLFYSVGIGQISSEVPQNLSASRPQDRQFILSSKKLLLSDSGFYLCAWSTGTGIYEQYFGPGTRLTVT.

Points on this clone: This sample includes further DNA sequences coding for the same CDR3. The chain is built from TRBV19 and TRBJ2-7; 11 bases are a match to TRBD1. The V and J ends lost 6 bases and 5 bases, in that order; junction bases with no gene match: 3. This CDR3 region has 13 residues. Per germline, CDR1 LNHDA and CDR2 SQIVND (reference sequence). For the CDR3, the DNA is TGTGCCAGTAGCGGGACAGGGGGGAACGAGCAGTACTTC. Its translation is CASSGTGGNEQYF.

The chain recombines TRBV18 with TRBJ2-3; 8 bases are a match to TRBD2. Germline-derived CDR1 and CDR2 are KGHSH and LQKENI. The CDR3 length is 16 residues. Germline trimming cut 6 bases from V and 2 bases from J; bases unmatched to any gene: 10. In DNA, the CDR3 is TGTGCCAGCTCCCTAATTGTCGGGGGGGTCACAGATACGCAGTATTTT. Its protein is CASSLIVGGVTDTQYF.